This TCR beta chain was documented in a study of blood T cell repertoires in COVID-19. Overall study: PBMCs, B-cell-depleted T cells, or T cells provided the cDNA or gDNA that made up the material.

Method: immunoSEQ multiplex PCR; TCRdb's copy keeps in-frame clones and lacks some. This table holds some 140,000 clones, 65% to 85% found once. The CDR3 spans 13 residues. Trimming left V 1 base short and J 7 bases short, with 11 bases between. The germline V gene encodes CDR1 SGHNT and CDR2 YYREEE (reference sequence). What was sequenced was peripheral blood. This clonotype was sampled from a woman older than 75 with acute or convalescent COVID-19. The chain couples TRBV5-4 to TRBJ1-2; tentatively, D is TRBD1 (5 bases). The CDR3 loop is CASSLSPGGGYTF. DNA of the CDR3: TGTGCCAGCAGCTTGTCACCCGGGGGTGGCTACACCTTC.